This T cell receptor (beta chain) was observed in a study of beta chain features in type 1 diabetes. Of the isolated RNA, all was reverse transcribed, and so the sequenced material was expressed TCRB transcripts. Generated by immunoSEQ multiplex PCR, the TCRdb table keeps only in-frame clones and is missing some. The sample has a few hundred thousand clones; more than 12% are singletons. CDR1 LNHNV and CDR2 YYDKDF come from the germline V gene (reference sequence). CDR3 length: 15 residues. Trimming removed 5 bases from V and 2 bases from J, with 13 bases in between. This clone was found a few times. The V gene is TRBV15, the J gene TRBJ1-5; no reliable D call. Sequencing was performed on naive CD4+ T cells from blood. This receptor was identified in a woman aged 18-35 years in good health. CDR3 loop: CATSPGGHGNQPQHF. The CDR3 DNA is TGTGCCACCAGCCCCGGCGGGCACGGCAATCAGCCCCAGCATTTT.